This T cell receptor (beta chain) is from a study of blood T cell repertoires in COVID-19. On the study more broadly: Samples of COVID-19 (acute and convalescent) were obtained from the United States, Italy and Spain. PBMCs, B-cell-depleted T cells, or T cells were the source of the cDNA or gDNA that made up the material.

Looked up from germline, CDR1 is MNHNS and CDR2 is SASEGT. V was cut by 2 bases and J by 6 bases, with 14 bases left in between. CDR3 length: 15 amino acids. Produced via immunoSEQ multiplex PCR; TCRdb's table is partial and in-frame only. Of about 88,000 clones in the sample, approximately 86% were seen once. This clone appeared once. The chain carries TRBV6-1 and TRBJ1-5; D unresolved. Sequencing used peripheral blood. The receptor comes from a male donor with acute or convalescent COVID-19. CDR3 DNA: TGTGCCAGCAGTGAACCCGGGGTCGCCGCTCAGCCCCAGCATTTT. It yields the protein CASSEPGVAAQPQHF.